One and the same sample provided the 22 T cell receptor beta chains below, sequenced in a study of T-cell reconstitution after alpha-beta-depleted transplantation in children. TCRbeta library construction was performed incorporating unique molecular identifiers. TCRdb ran MiXCR on the PCR reads and lists one entry per CDR3 protein. The table records hundreds of thousands of distinct CDR3 sequences, about a tenth of them present only once. The sample here was PBMCs, taken before TCRalphabeta/CD19-depleted stem cell transplant. The receptor source for this set is a boy under two years old with acute myeloid leukemia, due to receive a stem cell transplant.

Only a few counts were recorded for this clonotype. The chain recombines TRBV28 with TRBJ2-7, with a possible D match to TRBD2 (7 bases). The V end was cut by 5 bases, the J end by 5 bases, with 16 bases between. The germline V gene has CDR1 MDHEN and CDR2 SYDVKM. The CDR3 loop spans 14 amino acids. CDR3 protein: CASSNREGGDEQYF. The CDR3, as DNA: TGTGCCAGCAGTAACAGGGAGGGGGGCGACGAGCAGTACTTC. The full variable domain, with the rest looked up from reference TRBV28 and TRBJ2-7, is DVKVTQSSRYLVKRTGEKVFLECVQDMDHENMFWYRQDPGLGLRLIYFSYDVKMKEKGDIPEGYSVSREKKERFSLILESASTNQTSMYLCASSNREGGDEQYFGPGTRLTVT.

There are many counts of this clonotype. V and J are TRBV27 and TRBJ1-1; D may be TRBD1 (5 bases). This CDR3 contains 14 residues. The V gene lost 3 bases and the J gene lost 3 bases, with 11 bases spanning the gap. Germline values: CDR1 MNHEY, CDR2 SMNVEV (reference sequence). The CDR3 nucleotides read TGTGCCAGCAGTTTGAAAGGGGCCTACACTGAAGCTTTCTTT. Translation gives CASSLKGAYTEAFF.

In this sample, this clonotype turned up many times. The chain is built from TRBV28 and TRBJ2-7, with unresolved D. Germline assignment: CDR1 MDHEN and CDR2 SYDVKM. The CDR3 loop spans 14 amino acids. V lost 6 bases, J lost 0 bases, and 12 bases lay in between. Here the CDR3 reads CASRSQRSSYEQYF. The CDR3 DNA sequence: TGTGCCAGCAGATCTCAAAGGTCCTCCTACGAGCAGTACTTC.

Ten or more counts support this clonotype. This sequence joins TRBV11-2 and TRBJ1-2, with D uncertain. This CDR3 has 14 residues. Deletions cut 1 base from V and 4 bases from J, with 10 bases between. The germline CDR1 and CDR2 sequences are SGHAT and FQNNGV. The CDR3 sequence: CASSLGAWGYGYTF. In DNA form, the CDR3 reads TGTGCCAGCAGCTTAGGGGCCTGGGGCTATGGCTACACCTTC.

This clonotype was counted ten times or more. The chain couples TRBV12-3 or TRBV12-4 to TRBJ2-7; D remains ambiguous. CDR3 length: 13 amino acids. V lost 7 bases and J lost 4, with 14 bases in between. The CDR3 here is CASTVAWGYEQYF. The CDR3 DNA sequence: TGTGCCAGCACCGTAGCTTGGGGTTACGAGCAGTACTTC.

As for this clonotype: Since a much larger clone is just one base distant, this may be a read error. The J gene is TRBJ2-7, the V gene TRBV3-1; D remains ambiguous. The CDR3 is 12 residues long. Germline loops: CDR1 LGHDT, CDR2 YNNKEL (reference sequence). The CDR3: CASSQGGAAQHF. The DNA of the CDR3 is TGTGCCAGCAGCCAAGGAGGCGCGGCGCAGCACTTC.

This clonotype has just a few counts. This chain connects TRBV27 to TRBJ2-2; 8 bases fit TRBD2. CDR1 and CDR2 (germline): MNHEY, SMNVEV (reference sequence). J was trimmed by 7 bases and V by 3 bases; bases with no gene match: 4. The CDR3 sequence is 14 residues long. The CDR3 region is CASSFRLAGGELFF. DNA of the CDR3: TGTGCCAGCAGTTTTAGGCTAGCGGGCGGGGAGCTGTTTTTT.

This clonotype was detected many times. This sequence joins TRBV29-1 and TRBJ2-1; weak D call: TRBD1 (5 bases). Germline CDR1 reads SQVTM; CDR2 reads ANQGSEA. Between the trimmed V and J ends, which lost 3 bases and 15 bases, there was a span of 15 bases. The CDR3 totals 11 residues. Written as DNA, the CDR3 is TGCAGCGTTGATCGTATGGACATGGGGTTCTTC. Translation: CSVDRMDMGFF.

Worth noting for this clonotype: No conserved phenylalanine or tryptophan ends this CDR3, so it is likely a read error. The J gene is TRBJ2-1, the V gene TRBV7-3; weak D call: TRBD2 (7 bases). Germline V lookup: CDR1 SGHTA, CDR2 FQGTGA. Trimming stripped 0 bases from V and 4 bases from J, with 13 bases between. The CDR3 runs 16 residues. The CDR3 bases are TGTGCCAGCAGCTTAACCGCGGGGGCGGCGTACAATGAGCAGTTCTCC. Protein sequence: CASSLTAGAAYNEQFS.

This clonotype was found many times. This chain connects TRBV25-1 to TRBJ2-7; D not resolved. CDR1 is MGHDK and CDR2 is SYGVNS in the germline V gene. The CDR3 is 11 residues long. The V end lost 6 bases, the J end lost 4 bases, and 7 bases lay between the germline ends. The CDR3 coding sequence is TGTGCCAGCAGAGGCGCGTACGAGCAGTACTTC. Translating it yields CASRGAYEQYF.

In its sample, this clonotype was seen many times. This chain joins TRBV2 and TRBJ2-7, with 7 bases lining up with TRBD1. There are 14 residues in the CDR3. Germline assignment: CDR1 SNHLY and CDR2 FYNNEI. V was clipped by 8 bases and J by 3 bases; unmatched bases: 10. The CDR3 DNA reads as TGTGCCAGCCTGGGGCCAGGGGGAGACTACGAGCAGTACTTC. Amino acids: CASLGPGGDYEQYF.

In this sample, this clonotype turned up many times. CDR3 protein: CASSLLELAYNEQFF. CDR3 in DNA: TGTGCCAGCAGCTTATTAGAGCTAGCGTACAATGAGCAGTTCTTC. This chain links TRBV7-2 with TRBJ2-1; a weak D match, TRBD2 (6 bases). The CDR3 has 15 amino acids. Deletions cut 2 bases from V and 4 bases from J, with 12 bases between. Germline loops: CDR1 SGHTA, CDR2 FQGNSA. Full variable domain (missing parts from reference TRBV7-2 and TRBJ2-1): GAGVSQSPSNKVTEKGKDVELRCDPISGHTALYWYRQSLGQGLEFLIYFQGNSAPDKSGLPSDRFSAERTGGSVSTLTIQRTQQEDSAVYLCASSLLELAYNEQFFGPGTRLTVL.

The chain joins TRBV12-3 or TRBV12-4 to TRBJ1-5, with 7 bases matching TRBD1. The length of the CDR3 is 13 residues. V lost 5 bases and J lost 9; bases outside the gene matches: 7. CDR3 bases: TGTGCCAGCAGTGGACAGGCTGAAGGGCCCCAGCATTTT. Protein sequence: CASSGQAEGPQHF.

This clonotype was detected ten times or more. The chain employs TRBV28 and TRBJ2-4; D gene ambiguous. The CDR3 spans 17 residues. Germline V CDR1 and CDR2: MDHEN, SYDVKM. V gave up 1 base and J gave up 1 base, with 14 bases separating them. The DNA of the CDR3 is TGTGCCAGCAGTTTATCGGGTTTGAGTCGGGCCAAAAACATTCAGTACTTC. Translating gives CASSLSGLSRAKNIQYF.

This clonotype was picked up a small number of times. The chain joins TRBV20-1 to TRBJ1-5; no reliable D call. The V end lost 5 bases, the J end lost 2 bases, and 16 bases lay between the germline ends. Germline values: CDR1 DFQATT, CDR2 SNEGSKA (reference sequence). The CDR3 contains 15 residues. For the CDR3, the DNA is TGCAGTGCTCTTCCCCCCGGTGGACGCAATCAGCCCCAGCATTTT. This sequence encodes CSALPPGGRNQPQHF.

This clonotype has at least ten counts. The chain carries TRBV20-1 and TRBJ1-1; 8 bases agree with TRBD1. Germline V gene data show CDR1 as DFQATT and CDR2 as SNEGSKA (reference sequence). With V trimmed by 4 bases and J by 8 bases, 9 bases remained unmatched. The CDR3 is 13 residues long. The CDR3 nucleotides read TGCAGTGCTACCGACAGGGGTGGAATAGAAGCTTTCTTT. It yields the protein CSATDRGGIEAFF.

V and J are TRBV5-1 and TRBJ2-4, with TRBD1 identical over 7 bases. Per the germline V gene, CDR1 is SGHRS and CDR2 is YFSETQ. J was trimmed by 2 bases and V by 4 bases; bases with no gene match: 6. The CDR3 is 15 amino acids. The CDR3 DNA is TGCGCCAGCAGCATAAGACAGGGCTCCAAAAACATTCAGTACTTC. Translating it yields CASSIRQGSKNIQYF.

To note about this clonotype: A much larger clone lies one base from this, so it may be a read error. This chain joins TRBV12-3 or TRBV12-4 and TRBJ1-1; D is unclear. This CDR3 spans 12 amino acids. Trimming left V 3 bases short and J 10 bases short, with 12 bases between. The CDR3 spells CASSFEQFVAFF. Written as DNA, the CDR3 is TGTGCCAGCAGTTTTGAACAGTTCGTAGCTTTCTTT.

The sample holds many counts of this clonotype. The J gene is TRBJ2-2, the V gene TRBV11-2, with TRBD2 matching 7 bases. The CDR3 is 17 residues long. CDR1 SGHAT and CDR2 FQNNGV come from the germline V gene. V shed 1 base and J 3 bases; nucleotides not matched to a gene: 8. This CDR3 reads CASSLAPRLADTGELFF. CDR3 nucleotide sequence: TGTGCCAGCAGCTTAGCACCTAGGCTAGCGGACACCGGGGAGCTGTTTTTT.

This clonotype was picked up a small number of times. The J gene is TRBJ1-2, the V gene TRBV20-1; no clear D. V lost 5 bases to trimming and J lost 6 bases, with 13 bases between them. CDR3 length: 12 residues. The germline CDR1 and CDR2 sequences are DFQATT and SNEGSKA (reference sequence). The CDR3 is CSAGRGPDGYTF. In DNA form, the CDR3 reads TGCAGTGCTGGTCGGGGTCCAGATGGCTACACCTTC.

A word on this clonotype: At one boundary the junction diverges from the germline segment, which might be a read error. V and J are TRBV27 and TRBJ1-2; D is possibly TRBD1 (5 bases). In germline, CDR1 is MNHEY, CDR2 SMNVEV (reference sequence). The CDR3 consists of 16 residues. As DNA, the CDR3 is TGCACCAGCAGTTTATCGGGGCGGACCCACAACTATGGCTACACCTTC. The encoded protein is CTSSLSGRTHNYGYTF.

At least ten counts were recorded for this clonotype. Here the CDR3 reads CASSPPGGNTIYF. In DNA, the CDR3 is TGTGCCAGCTCACCACCGGGGGGAAACACCATATATTTT. The gene calls are TRBV18 and TRBJ1-3; D is undetermined. The V and J ends lost 0 bases and 4 bases respectively, with 4 bases between them. The CDR3 contains 13 residues. Germline V gene data show CDR1 as KGHSH and CDR2 as LQKENI.